This TCR beta chain was captured in a study of shared clonotypes between healthy human individuals. Regarding this clone: The target antigen is unknown. Other DNA sequences from this sample encode an identical CDR3 as well.

Naive CD8 populations comprised CD45RO-negative cells positively selected for CCR7, excluding terminally differentiated effector memory CD45RA+ cells. The data were produced by immunoSEQ multiplex PCR, yet TCRdb's version contains in-frame clones alone and is incomplete. Here the sample spans about 2.1 million clones, 85% to 95% being singletons. General study results and limits: The generation probabilities recorded for non-shared clonotypes fell below those of clonotypes shared by all four donors.

Germline trimming cut 6 bases from V and 1 base from J; bases unmatched to any gene: 3. The length of the CDR3 is 14 residues. Looked up from germline, CDR1 is MDHEN and CDR2 is SYDVKM. This clonotype originated in a man aged 18 to 30 in good health. Some clones in this sample may be carry-over from other donors' samples. The source material was naive CD8+ T cells from PBMCs. The chain carries TRBV28 and TRBJ1-5; 7 bases map to TRBD1. CDR3 nucleotide sequence: TGTGCCAGCAGGTACAGGGGAAGCAATCAGCCCCAGCATTTT. It yields the protein CASRYRGSNQPQHF.